These 20 T cell receptor beta chains were sequenced from one sample in a study of cytomegalovirus exposure and HLA in healthy donors. The method was immunoSEQ multiplex PCR; TCRdb's version includes in-frame clones alone and lacks a portion of them. The top ten hold approximately 3.1% of the sample, which has around 260,000 clones, roughly 88% seen once. Sequenced sample: PBMCs. These receptors were taken from a woman in her twenties or thirties in good health and CMV-seronegative.

Remarks on this clone: Within the sample, other DNA sequences also encode this same CDR3. CDR3 loop: CASSVAPNTEAFF. The CDR3 nucleotides read TGTGCCAGCAGCGTAGCTCCGAACACTGAAGCTTTCTTT. The chain employs TRBV9 and TRBJ1-1; the D is unclear. Germline assignment: CDR1 SGDLS and CDR2 YYNGEE. With 0 bases removed from V and 1 base from J, the gap between germline ends came to 4 bases. This CDR3 has 13 amino acids.

The chain employs TRBV12-5 and TRBJ2-5, with 7 bases identical to TRBD2. V shed 1 base and J 1 base; nucleotides not matched to a gene: 3. CDR3 length equals 15 residues. CDR1 and CDR2 from the germline V gene are LGHNT and FRNRAP. The CDR3 region has the DNA TGTGCTAGTGGTTTGGGGCCTAGCGGCCAAGAGACCCAGTACTTC. This sequence encodes CASGLGPSGQETQYF. The full variable domain, its missing parts supplied by reference TRBV12-5 and TRBJ2-5, is DARVTQTPRHKVTEMGQEVTMRCQPILGHNTVFWYRQTMMQGLELLAYFRNRAPLDDSGMPKDRFSAEMPDATLATLKIQPSEPRDSAVYFCASGLGPSGQETQYFGPGTRLLVL.

The chain carries TRBV27 and TRBJ2-2, with TRBD2 as a possible D gene (5 bases). Germline V gene lookup returns CDR1 MNHEY and CDR2 SMNVEV (reference sequence). The CDR3 has 14 residues. Trimming removed 5 bases at V and 4 bases at J, with 11 bases between. The CDR3 is CASSLASSTGELFF. CDR3 nucleotide sequence: TGTGCCAGCAGTCTAGCATCGAGCACCGGGGAGCTGTTTTTT.

This chain connects TRBV19 to TRBJ1-5; D gene unclear. Trimming shortened V by 6 bases and J by 3 bases, and 12 bases separated the two germline ends. Germline V gene lookup returns CDR1 LNHDA and CDR2 SQIVND (reference sequence). This CDR3 has 14 residues. CDR3 coding DNA: TGTGCCAGTAGCCCCGTCGGGTACAATCAGCCCCAGCATTTT. Residues: CASSPVGYNQPQHF.

The rearrangement joins TRBV11-3 to TRBJ2-2; D ambiguous. CDR1 SGHNT and CDR2 YENEEA come from the germline V gene. V was clipped by 2 bases and J by 2 bases, with 12 bases between them. The CDR3 extends over 16 amino acids. CDR3 sequence: CASSLRALSNTGELFF. The DNA for the CDR3 is TGTGCCAGCAGCTTACGGGCTTTAAGTAACACCGGGGAGCTGTTTTTT.

The chain uses TRBV29-1 and TRBJ2-2; 7 positions match TRBD1. The germline V gene encodes CDR1 SQVTM and CDR2 ANQGSEA. The CDR3 is 14 amino acids. V was clipped by 7 bases and J by 0 bases; unmatched bases: 5. The CDR3 nucleotides are TGCAGCGCGACGGACAGGACGAACACCGGGGAGCTGTTTTTT. Amino acid sequence: CSATDRTNTGELFF.

CDR3: CASSQELRIFTDTQYF. The CDR3 DNA reads TGCGCCAGCAGCCAAGAGCTAAGGATTTTCACAGATACGCAGTATTTT. This chain joins TRBV4-3 and TRBJ2-3; D gene uncertain. The germline V and J ends were trimmed by 0 bases and 2 bases, with 12 bases remaining between them. This CDR3 spans 16 amino acids. Per germline, CDR1 LGHNA and CDR2 YSLEER.

This clone was observed a handful of times. This chain joins TRBV7-2 and TRBJ1-2; D not resolved. Trimming took 4 bases from V and 4 from J, leaving 13 bases between them. This CDR3 spans 14 amino acids. Germline CDR1 reads SGHTA; CDR2 reads FQGNSA. CDR3 loop: CASSSWTAGYGYTF. The CDR3 DNA sequence: TGTGCCAGCAGCTCCTGGACGGCTGGCTATGGCTACACCTTC.

This sequence joins TRBV27 and TRBJ2-1, with D unresolved. This CDR3 region has 11 residues. Germline CDR1 MNHEY, CDR2 SMNVEV (reference sequence). Trimming took off 3 bases at V and 8 bases at J, with 5 bases between the two ends. As DNA, the CDR3 is TGTGCCAGCAGTTTTTTGGATGAGCAGTTCTTC. Translating gives CASSFLDEQFF.

The chain is built from TRBV7-9 and TRBJ2-7; no clear D gene. CDR1 SEHNR and CDR2 FQNEAQ come from the germline V gene (reference sequence). V was trimmed by 10 bases and J by 3 bases, leaving 13 bases between them. CDR3 length equals 12 residues. Here the CDR3 reads CATTIKGYEQYF. CDR3 nucleotides: TGTGCCACTACGATTAAGGGCTACGAGCAGTACTTC.

V and J are TRBV28 and TRBJ2-3, with D hard to call. CDR3 length: 14 amino acids. With 3 bases removed from V and 3 bases from J, the gap between germline ends came to 10 bases. CDR1 is MDHEN and CDR2 is SYDVKM in the germline V gene. CDR3: CASSFHTVTDTQYF. CDR3 coding DNA: TGTGCCAGCAGTTTTCACACAGTTACAGATACGCAGTATTTT.

This chain links TRBV5-4 with TRBJ1-2; TRBD1 matches 7 bases. This CDR3 is built from 14 residues. The V and J ends lost 1 base and 3 bases, in that order; junction bases with no gene match: 3. CDR1 and CDR2 from the germline V gene are SGHNT and YYREEE (reference sequence). CDR3 coding DNA: TGTGCCAGCAGCTTGACCCAGGGGGACTATGGCTACACCTTC. Its translation is CASSLTQGDYGYTF.

The V gene is TRBV28, the J gene TRBJ1-5; D call uncertain. CDR1 is MDHEN and CDR2 is SYDVKM in the germline V gene. CDR3 length equals 15 residues. Trimming removed 3 bases at V and 2 bases at J, with 11 bases between. CDR3 loop: CASSFRSLGNQPQHF. The CDR3 DNA is TGTGCCAGCAGTTTTCGCAGTCTGGGCAATCAGCCCCAGCATTTT.

The CDR3 sequence is CASSLVVAGTGELFF. In DNA form, the CDR3 reads TGTGCCAGCAGCTTAGTAGTGGCCGGCACCGGGGAGCTGTTTTTT. The chain joins TRBV7-2 to TRBJ2-2, with D unclear. The CDR3 is made up of 15 amino acids. V was trimmed by 1 base and J by 4 bases, leaving 10 bases between them. CDR1 and CDR2 from the germline V gene are SGHTA and FQGNSA.

The V gene is TRBV2, the J gene TRBJ2-2, with no clear D. The CDR3 loop spans 13 amino acids. Germline loops: CDR1 SNHLY, CDR2 FYNNEI. V lost 7 bases and J 0 bases, leaving 6 bases between the germline ends. This chain's CDR3 is CASTTPNTGELFF. DNA for the CDR3: TGTGCCAGCACGACTCCGAACACCGGGGAGCTGTTTTTT.

This clone showed up many times. V and J are TRBV30 and TRBJ2-2; TRBD1 is a possible D gene (5 bases). V lost 4 bases, J lost 4 bases, and 16 bases lay in between. The germline V gene has CDR1 GTSNPN and CDR2 SVGIG (reference sequence). This CDR3 is built from 15 residues. The CDR3 spells CAWIRQTARTGELFF. For the CDR3, the DNA is TGTGCCTGGATCCGTCAGACAGCACGCACCGGGGAGCTGTTTTTT.

This chain uses TRBV4-2 with TRBJ1-3, with unresolved D. The ends were cut back, 0 bases at V and 2 bases at J, with 8 bases in the middle. The CDR3 extends over 15 amino acids. The V gene's germline CDR1 is LGHNA and CDR2 YNFKEQ. The CDR3 DNA reads as TGTGCCAGCAGCCAAGAAGAGTGGACTGGAAACACCATATATTTT. Protein product: CASSQEEWTGNTIYF.

J is TRBJ2-7 and V is TRBV11-2, with 9 bases lining up with TRBD2. The CDR3 length is 14 residues. Germline values: CDR1 SGHAT, CDR2 FQNNGV. The junction had 4 bases not matched to a gene; V was cut back by 4 bases and J by 3 bases. This CDR3 is CASSSGSGSYEQYF. CDR3 bases: TGTGCCAGCAGCTCCGGTAGCGGGAGCTACGAGCAGTACTTC.

The rearrangement links TRBV9 to TRBJ2-7; 8 nucleotides agree with TRBD2. The J segment lost 3 bases and the V segment lost 4 bases, leaving 12 bases of the junction unmatched. The CDR3 has 16 amino acids. Looked up from germline, CDR1 is SGDLS and CDR2 is YYNGEE. This chain's CDR3 is CASSPRTSQNYYEQYF. CDR3 sequence (DNA): TGTGCCAGCAGCCCCCGGACTAGCCAAAACTACTACGAGCAGTACTTC.

V gene TRBV27 combines with J gene TRBJ2-4, with D possibly matching TRBD1 (5 bases). Trimming removed 0 bases from V and 1 base from J, with 13 bases in between. Looked up from germline, CDR1 is MNHEY and CDR2 is SMNVEV (reference sequence). The CDR3 is 17 amino acids. CDR3 coding DNA: TGTGCCAGCAGTTTATCTCCCAGGGCCGGGGCCAAAAACATTCAGTACTTC. Encoded protein: CASSLSPRAGAKNIQYF.